This TCR beta chain derives from a study of shared clonotypes between healthy human individuals. Background on the study: Sampling drew on donors who were a couple of women and a few men aged 18 to 49. Used for every donor were three CD4 naive, three CD4 memory, two CD8 naive and one CD8 memory plate.

Profiled with immunoSEQ multiplex PCR; TCRdb holds only in-frame clones, not every one. The sample gives some 120,000 clones, about 70% of which show up once; 24% is in the top ten. Trimming removed 3 bases at V and 1 base at J, with 10 bases between. Germline V gene data show CDR1 as MNHNS and CDR2 as SASEGT. The CDR3 runs to 15 residues. Regarding this clone: Its specificity is unknown.

The study, taken as a whole, reports: Larger estimated richness was generally seen in naive subsets than in memory subsets. Among a handful of donors, about 4.6% of naive CD4 clonotypes were found in common.

Sequenced input: memory CD8+ T cells sorted from blood. The subset here: CD45RO+ cells pooled with CCR7-negative TemRA cells. The receptor was derived from a woman in her 30s in good health. V and J are TRBV6-1 and TRBJ2-4, with a possible D match to TRBD1 (6 bases). The CDR3 nucleotides read TGTGCCAGCAGTGACCAGGGGATTGCCAAAAACATTCAGTACTTC. It encodes CASSDQGIAKNIQYF.